The 22 T cell receptor beta chains presented below share a single source sample, sequenced in a study of tumor-infiltrating lymphocytes in localized non-small cell lung cancer. Sequenced by immunoSEQ multiplex PCR; TCRdb stores in-frame clones only, minus some. The table shows around 15,000 clones, with over 75% occurring only once. Sequenced sample: uninvolved lung tissue not adjacent to the tumor. These receptors all stem from a human donor with non-small cell lung cancer.

The CDR3 spells CSVKQGVDTEAFF. The CDR3 region has the DNA TGCAGCGTAAAGCAGGGGGTTGACACTGAAGCTTTCTTT. The V call is TRBV29-1, the J call TRBJ1-1, with 7 bases that match TRBD1. With V trimmed by 6 bases and J by 3 bases, 7 bases remained unmatched. Germline lookup yields CDR1 SQVTM and CDR2 ANQGSEA. The CDR3 contains 13 residues.

This clone came up a few times. This rearrangement joins TRBV25-1 to TRBJ2-6; D call uncertain. Deletions cut 3 bases from V and 2 bases from J, with 5 bases between. CDR3 length: 14 amino acids. The germline V gene has CDR1 MGHDK and CDR2 SYGVNS. The CDR3 protein is CASSDITGANVLTF. The DNA for the CDR3 is TGTGCCAGCAGTGATATAACTGGGGCCAACGTCCTGACTTTC.

This clone was picked up one time. V usage is TRBV7-2 and J usage is TRBJ1-4; 9 nucleotides agree with TRBD1. The CDR3 runs 14 residues. Germline values: CDR1 SGHTA, CDR2 FQGNSA. With 4 bases clipped from V and 7 bases from J, the junction kept 4 bases outside the gene matches. The CDR3 DNA reads TGTGCCAGCAGCTCACAGGGGGCTGGTGAAAAACTGTTTTTT. This codes for CASSSQGAGEKLFF.

The chain is built from TRBV2 and TRBJ2-1, with 8 bases matching TRBD2. Trimming at V came to 4 bases and at J to 7 bases, leaving 3 bases not matched to a gene. The CDR3 has 13 amino acids. Looked up from germline, CDR1 is SNHLY and CDR2 is FYNNEI. The DNA for the CDR3 is TGTGCCAGCAGTGGAGCGGGAGCTAATGAGCAGTTCTTC. Its protein product is CASSGAGANEQFF.

The J gene is TRBJ2-6, the V gene TRBV27; D may match TRBD1 or TRBD2 (6 bases each). The CDR3 is 18 amino acids. CDR1 and CDR2 from the germline V gene are MNHEY and SMNVEV (reference sequence). Trimming shortened V by 11 bases and J by 1 base, and 24 bases separated the two germline ends. CDR3 loop: CAPGGTSSPTSGANVLTF. CDR3 in DNA: TGTGCCCCCGGAGGGACATCTTCCCCGACTTCTGGGGCCAACGTCCTGACTTTC.

The chain recombines TRBV6-6 with TRBJ1-1; D is possibly TRBD1 (5 bases). Trimming left V 2 bases short and J 6 bases short, with 13 bases between. The CDR3 has 14 residues. Germline CDR1 MNHNY, CDR2 SVGAGI (reference sequence). CDR3 DNA: TGTGCCAGCAGTTACGGCCCGGGGGTCGCTGAAGCTTTCTTT. Translating gives CASSYGPGVAEAFF.

This chain links TRBV6-1 with TRBJ2-1; 7 bases map to TRBD1. J was trimmed by 0 bases and V by 8 bases; bases with no gene match: 4. This CDR3 has 14 amino acids. From germline, CDR1 is MNHNS and CDR2 SASEGT. Here the CDR3 reads CASGWTGSYNEQFF. CDR3 in DNA: TGTGCCAGCGGATGGACAGGCTCCTACAATGAGCAGTTCTTC.

By sample fraction, this clone is large. As DNA, the CDR3 is TGTGCCTGGAGCCTTGGGACAGGGGGAACCGGGGAGCTGTTTTTT. Translated: CAWSLGTGGTGELFF. The chain is built from TRBV30 and TRBJ2-2; 11 positions agree with TRBD1. Trimming at V came to 3 bases and at J to 5 bases, leaving 5 bases not matched to a gene. Germline CDR1 reads GTSNPN; CDR2 reads SVGIG (reference sequence). The length of the CDR3 is 15 residues.

This chain links TRBV5-1 with TRBJ1-3; D remains unclear. The CDR3 sequence is 13 residues long. Trimming removed 4 bases at V and 7 bases at J, with 12 bases between. In germline, CDR1 is SGHRS, CDR2 YFSETQ. The CDR3 region is CASSLSGLNTIYF. CDR3 nucleotides: TGCGCCAGCAGCCTGAGCGGCCTGAACACCATATATTTT.

The chain couples TRBV5-8 to TRBJ2-1; the match to TRBD2 covers 8 bases. This CDR3 has 15 residues. Per the germline V gene, CDR1 is SGHTS and CDR2 is YDEGEE. V lost 2 bases to trimming and J lost 0 bases; unmatched junction nucleotides: 1. DNA of the CDR3: TGTGCCAGCAGCTTAGCGGGAGCCTCCTACAATGAGCAGTTCTTC. This gives the protein CASSLAGASYNEQFF.

CDR3 amino acids: CASSHTGDTQYF. CDR3 nucleotides: TGCGCCAGCAGCCACACAGGGGATACGCAGTATTTT. This sequence joins TRBV5-1 and TRBJ2-3, with D maybe TRBD1 (6 bases). Trimming took 4 bases from V and 6 from J, leaving 9 bases between them. CDR1 and CDR2 from the germline V gene are SGHRS and YFSETQ. This CDR3 has 12 amino acids. The full variable domain, with the rest looked up from reference TRBV5-1 and TRBJ2-3, is KAGVTQTPRYLIKTRGQQVTLSCSPISGHRSVSWYQQTPGQGLQFLFEYFSETQRNKGNFPGRFSGRQFSNSRSEMNVSTLELGDSALYLCASSHTGDTQYFGPGTRLTVL.

The chain joins TRBV7-2 to TRBJ2-7; D is tentatively TRBD1 or TRBD2 (5 bases each). Germline V gene data show CDR1 as SGHTA and CDR2 as FQGNSA. Between the trimmed V and J ends, which lost 2 bases and 5 bases, there was a span of 16 bases. The CDR3 is 15 amino acids. The CDR3 here is CASSLMGPIGDEQYF. DNA of the CDR3: TGTGCCAGCAGCTTAATGGGACCGATCGGGGACGAGCAGTACTTC.

The chain uses TRBV18 and TRBJ2-7, with 7 nucleotides matching TRBD1. The CDR3 has 15 residues. Germline V lookup: CDR1 KGHSH, CDR2 LQKENI. Trimming took 4 bases from V and 4 from J; bases not matched to a gene: 10. The DNA of the CDR3 is TGTGCCAGCTCACGGCTCGGGACAGCGGAATACGAGCAGTACTTC. Translating it yields CASSRLGTAEYEQYF.

V gene TRBV4-2 combines with J gene TRBJ1-1, with a weak D call TRBD1 (5 bases). Germline V gene data show CDR1 as LGHNA and CDR2 as YNFKEQ. CDR3 size: 16 residues. Trimming took 0 bases from V and 1 from J, leaving 12 bases between them. CDR3 in DNA: TGTGCCAGCAGCCAAGAGGGCGCAGGGCAGAACACTGAAGCTTTCTTT. Protein: CASSQEGAGQNTEAFF.

This chain links TRBV10-1 with TRBJ2-7; TRBD1 aligns across 9 bases. J lost 5 bases, V lost 3 bases, and 5 bases had no gene match. Germline V lookup: CDR1 WNHNN, CDR2 SYGVQD (reference sequence). The CDR3 spans 14 residues. The CDR3 sequence: CASSEGTGINEQYF. The CDR3 DNA follows: TGCGCCAGCAGTGAAGGGACAGGGATCAACGAGCAGTACTTC.

The chain couples TRBV2 to TRBJ2-3; D is uncertain. Trimming removed 5 bases at V and 8 bases at J, with 17 bases between. Germline V gene lookup returns CDR1 SNHLY and CDR2 FYNNEI. This CDR3 region has 14 residues. This CDR3 is CASSRGEGRGTQYF. DNA of the CDR3: TGTGCCAGCAGTCGTGGGGAAGGCCGAGGTACGCAGTATTTT.

The chain carries TRBV5-1 and TRBJ2-3, with 8 nucleotides matching TRBD1. This CDR3 region has 15 residues. Germline CDR1 reads SGHRS; CDR2 reads YFSETQ. Trimming at V came to 2 bases and at J to 4 bases, leaving 6 bases not matched to a gene. CDR3 amino acids: CASSFGQGRADTQYF. Here the CDR3 DNA reads TGCGCCAGCAGCTTTGGACAGGGTAGGGCAGATACGCAGTATTTT.

This clone was seen once. The J gene is TRBJ2-2, the V gene TRBV6-5; TRBD1 matches at 7 bases. Trimming at V came to 6 bases and at J to 1 base, leaving 5 bases not matched to a gene. In germline, CDR1 is MNHEY, CDR2 SVGAGI. There are 15 residues in the CDR3. CDR3 DNA sequence: TGTGCCAGCAGCGATGGGACAGAGAACACCGGGGAGCTGTTTTTT. Translating it yields CASSDGTENTGELFF.

The genes are TRBV28 and TRBJ1-1, with unresolved D. Trimming removed 3 bases from V and 14 bases from J, with 16 bases in between. The germline V gene has CDR1 MDHEN and CDR2 SYDVKM. This CDR3 has 12 residues. The CDR3 protein is CASSLVGRSFFF. The CDR3 bases are TGTGCCAGCAGTTTGGTCGGGAGGTCGTTCTTCTTT.

This chain joins TRBV5-1 and TRBJ2-1, with 13 bases lining up with TRBD2. CDR3 length equals 17 residues. Germline V gene sequence: CDR1 SGHRS, CDR2 YFSETQ. V shed 3 bases and J 10 bases; nucleotides not matched to a gene: 13. The CDR3 bases are TGCGCCAGCAGCTCCCTTTCTGGACTAGCGGGAGCTCGGGAGCAGTTCTTC. It is translated as CASSSLSGLAGAREQFF.

This chain connects TRBV6-5 to TRBJ1-2; D is ambiguous. V lost 2 bases to trimming and J lost 0 bases, with 10 bases between them. The CDR3 runs to 15 residues. The V gene's germline CDR1 is MNHEY and CDR2 SVGAGI. CDR3 in DNA: TGTGCCAGCAGTTACGGGCAGGCGACTAACTATGGCTACACCTTC. It translates to CASSYGQATNYGYTF.

V usage is TRBV5-1 and J usage is TRBJ1-2, with TRBD1 as a possible D gene (5 bases). Germline V CDR1 and CDR2: SGHRS, YFSETQ. V lost 0 bases to trimming and J lost 4 bases, with 13 bases between them. CDR3 size: 15 residues. The DNA of the CDR3 is TGCGCCAGCAGCTTGGCCTACGGGACCACCTATGGCTACACCTTC. Translation gives CASSLAYGTTYGYTF.